The 10 T cell receptor beta chains listed next were all sequenced from one sample in a study of T-cell reconstitution after alpha-beta-depleted transplantation in children. Unique molecular identifiers were used in preparing the TCRbeta library. MiXCR, applied by TCRdb to the PCR reads, yields one record per CDR3 protein. The table has hundreds of thousands of distinct CDR3 sequences, roughly 15% seen once. This specimen was PBMCs from the stem cell graft donor, taken from the stem cell graft. These receptor sequences come from a human donor who donated a stem cell graft to a child with acute myeloid leukemia.

The chain links TRBV5-1 to TRBJ1-1; D is undetermined. V was shortened by 6 bases and J by 5 bases, with 20 bases between the two germline ends. CDR3 length: 15 residues. The V gene's germline CDR1 is SGHRS and CDR2 YFSETQ. The CDR3 sequence is CASNRRPGSGTEAFF. The CDR3 DNA sequence: TGCGCCAGCAACCGACGGCCGGGGTCGGGGACTGAAGCTTTCTTT.

The table lists this clonotype with many counts. The CDR3 reads CASSSTVVREKLFF. The CDR3 nucleotides are TGTGCCAGCAGTTCGACGGTAGTGCGGGAAAAACTGTTTTTT. This chain connects TRBV12-3 or TRBV12-4 to TRBJ1-4; D remains unclear. V dropped 4 bases and J dropped 8 bases, with 14 bases sitting between them. This CDR3 is 14 amino acids long.

This clonotype was recorded a few times. The junction does not match germline at one end; this may be a read error. The chain uses TRBV20-1 and TRBJ1-4; D call uncertain. Germline lookup yields CDR1 DFQATT and CDR2 SNEGSKA (reference sequence). The CDR3 covers 16 residues. The CDR3 coding sequence is TGCTGTGCCCAGATGTCCGGTGGCTTGGTTAATGAAAAACTGTTTTTT. Protein sequence: CCAQMSGGLVNEKLFF.

This clonotype was recorded only once. V and J are TRBV20-1 and TRBJ2-5; 8 bases agree with TRBD1. The CDR3 runs 15 residues. Trimming at V came to 0 bases and at J to 5 bases, leaving 8 bases not matched to a gene. Germline assignment: CDR1 DFQATT and CDR2 SNEGSKA (reference sequence). The CDR3 protein is CSARDRGQVHETQYF. For the CDR3, the DNA is TGCAGTGCTAGAGATCGGGGACAGGTGCACGAGACCCAGTACTTC.

This clonotype was seen ten or more times. This sequence joins TRBV20-1 and TRBJ2-1; the match to TRBD1 covers 11 bases. The germline V gene encodes CDR1 DFQATT and CDR2 SNEGSKA (reference sequence). The CDR3 has 14 amino acids. V was pared by 5 bases and J by 7 bases, with 7 bases of the junction left unmatched. The CDR3 region is CSAAPGTGGNEQFF. In DNA, the CDR3 is TGCAGTGCTGCCCCCGGGACAGGGGGGAATGAGCAGTTCTTC.

The chain has TRBV28 and TRBJ2-1, with D tentatively TRBD2 (6 bases). CDR3 length: 13 amino acids. CDR1 is MDHEN and CDR2 is SYDVKM in the germline V gene. V lost 11 bases and J lost 0, with 11 bases in between. CDR3 sequence reads: CALRRGSYNEQFF. The CDR3 nucleotides read TGTGCCCTCAGGCGGGGCTCCTACAATGAGCAGTTCTTC. The full variable domain, its missing parts supplied by reference TRBV28 and TRBJ2-1, is DVKVTQSSRYLVKRTGEKVFLECVQDMDHENMFWYRQDPGLGLRLIYFSYDVKMKEKGDIPEGYSVSREKKERFSLILESASTNQTSMYLCALRRGSYNEQFFGPGTRLTVL.

The V and J genes are TRBV5-1 and TRBJ2-5, with D possibly called TRBD1 or TRBD2 (5 bases each). The ends were cut back, 0 bases at V and 6 bases at J, with 15 bases in the middle. Germline values: CDR1 SGHRS, CDR2 YFSETQ. This CDR3 has 15 residues. The CDR3 region has the DNA TGCGCCAGCAGCTTGGAGCAGGGACCTCAAAAGACCCAGTACTTC. Translation: CASSLEQGPQKTQYF.

The chain couples TRBV5-1 to TRBJ2-2, with D possibly being TRBD1 (5 bases). Germline lookup yields CDR1 SGHRS and CDR2 YFSETQ. Trimming took off 4 bases at V and 1 base at J, with 14 bases between the two ends. The CDR3 runs to 16 residues. As DNA, the CDR3 is TGCGCCAGCAGCCGTGCTTCCCAGGGGAACACCGGGGAGCTGTTTTTT. This sequence encodes CASSRASQGNTGELFF.

This chain joins TRBV2 and TRBJ2-7; a possible D gene is TRBD2 (5 bases). The CDR3 contains 14 residues. Germline V CDR1 and CDR2: SNHLY, FYNNEI. With 3 bases removed from V and 0 bases from J, the gap between germline ends came to 9 bases. In DNA form, the CDR3 reads TGTGCCAGCAGTGACGAGGGCCTCTCCTACGAGCAGTACTTC. This codes for CASSDEGLSYEQYF.

This chain links TRBV5-6 with TRBJ2-5; D tentatively fits TRBD1 or TRBD2 (5 bases each). Germline assignment: CDR1 SGHDT and CDR2 YYEEEE. V was trimmed by 0 bases and J by 4 bases, leaving 16 bases between them. This CDR3 contains 16 residues. The DNA of the CDR3 is TGTGCCAGCAGCTTGGTTACGGACACCCGGGGAGAGACCCAGTACTTC. It codes for CASSLVTDTRGETQYF.